The T cell receptor beta chain under discussion was sequenced for a study of T-cell reconstitution after alpha-beta-depleted transplantation in children. Findings and limits, study-wide: The origin of alpha-beta T cells about two months after transplant was reportedly several hundred expanded graft clones.

Germline V gives CDR1 MGHRA, CDR2 YSYEKL. Trimming cost V 4 bases and J 6 bases, with 13 bases left between them. The CDR3 runs to 13 residues. This clonotype turned up a few times. The antigen remains undetermined. For TCRbeta, the library was prepared with unique molecular identifiers. TCRdb fed the PCR reads into MiXCR, producing one record per CDR3 protein. The sample has under 400,000 distinct CDR3 sequences; over 20% are singletons. This specimen consisted of PBMCs, mostly from graft donor cells, obtained 180 days after TCRalphabeta/CD19-depleted stem cell transplant. The sequence derives from a male patient aged 10 to 17 who had a stem cell transplant for acute lymphoblastic leukemia, so the T cells may come from the graft donor. The chain couples TRBV4-1 to TRBJ2-7, with TRBD2 as a possible D gene (5 bases). The DNA of the CDR3 is TGCGCCAGCAGCCCCCTAGCTAGTCCCGAGCAGTACTTC. This encodes CASSPLASPEQYF.